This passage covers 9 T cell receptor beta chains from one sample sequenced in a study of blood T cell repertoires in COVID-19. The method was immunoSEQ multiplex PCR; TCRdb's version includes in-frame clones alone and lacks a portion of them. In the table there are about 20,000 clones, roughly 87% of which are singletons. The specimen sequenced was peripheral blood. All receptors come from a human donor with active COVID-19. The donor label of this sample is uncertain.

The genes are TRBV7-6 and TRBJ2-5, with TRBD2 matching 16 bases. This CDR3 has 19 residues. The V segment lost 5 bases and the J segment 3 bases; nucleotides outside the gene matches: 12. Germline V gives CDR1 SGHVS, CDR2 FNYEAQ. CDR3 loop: CASSPGTSGRDGGEETQYF. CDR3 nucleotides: TGTGCCAGCAGCCCCGGGACTAGCGGGAGGGACGGGGGGGAAGAGACCCAGTACTTC.

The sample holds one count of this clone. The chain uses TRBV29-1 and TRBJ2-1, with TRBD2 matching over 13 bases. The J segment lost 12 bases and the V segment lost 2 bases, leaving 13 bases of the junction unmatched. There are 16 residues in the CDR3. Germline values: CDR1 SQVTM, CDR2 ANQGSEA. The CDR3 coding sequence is TGCAGCGTTGAATCGGGGACCGGGACTAGCGGGATCGGGCAGTTCTTC. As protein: CSVESGTGTSGIGQFF.

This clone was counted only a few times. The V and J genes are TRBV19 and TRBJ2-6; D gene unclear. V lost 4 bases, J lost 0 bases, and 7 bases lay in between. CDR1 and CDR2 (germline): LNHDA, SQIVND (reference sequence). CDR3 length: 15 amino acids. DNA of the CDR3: TGTGCCAGTAGTACCACATTCTCTGGGGCCAACGTCCTGACTTTC. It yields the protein CASSTTFSGANVLTF. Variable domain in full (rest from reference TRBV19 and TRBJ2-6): DGGITQSPKYLFRKEGQNVTLSCEQNLNHDAMYWYRQDPGQGLRLIYYSQIVNDFQKGDIAEGYSVSREKKESFPLTVTSAQKNPTAFYLCASSTTFSGANVLTFGAGSRLTVL.

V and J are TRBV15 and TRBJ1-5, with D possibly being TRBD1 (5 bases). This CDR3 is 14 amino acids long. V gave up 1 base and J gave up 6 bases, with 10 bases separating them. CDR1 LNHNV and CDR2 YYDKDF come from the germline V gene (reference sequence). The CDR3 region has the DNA TGTGCCACCAGCAGAGCAGGGCCGGGTCAGCCCCAGCATTTT. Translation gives CATSRAGPGQPQHF.

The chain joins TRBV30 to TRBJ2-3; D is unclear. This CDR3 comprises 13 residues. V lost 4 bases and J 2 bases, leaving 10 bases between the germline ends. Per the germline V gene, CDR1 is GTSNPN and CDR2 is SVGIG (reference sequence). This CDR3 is CAWNGGVTDTQYF. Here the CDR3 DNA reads TGTGCCTGGAACGGCGGTGTCACAGATACGCAGTATTTT.

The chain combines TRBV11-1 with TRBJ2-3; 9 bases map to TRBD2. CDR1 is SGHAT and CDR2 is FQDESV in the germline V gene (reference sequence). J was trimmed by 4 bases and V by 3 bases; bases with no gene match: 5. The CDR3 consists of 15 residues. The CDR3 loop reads CASSFSGSAADTQYF. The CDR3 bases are TGTGCCAGCAGCTTTAGCGGGAGTGCGGCAGATACGCAGTATTTT.

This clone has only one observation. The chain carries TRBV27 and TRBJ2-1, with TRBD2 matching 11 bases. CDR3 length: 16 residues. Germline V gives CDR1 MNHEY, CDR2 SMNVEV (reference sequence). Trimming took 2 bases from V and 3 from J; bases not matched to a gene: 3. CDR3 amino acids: CASSLLAGGFYNEQFF. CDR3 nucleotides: TGTGCCAGCAGTTTACTAGCGGGGGGTTTCTACAATGAGCAGTTCTTC.

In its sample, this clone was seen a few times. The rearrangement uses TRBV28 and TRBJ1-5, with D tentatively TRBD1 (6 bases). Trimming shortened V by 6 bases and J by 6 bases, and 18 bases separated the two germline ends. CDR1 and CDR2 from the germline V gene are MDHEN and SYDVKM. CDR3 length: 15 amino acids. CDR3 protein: CASSRRQARGQPQHF. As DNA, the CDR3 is TGTGCCAGCAGCAGACGACAGGCTCGTGGTCAGCCCCAGCATTTT.

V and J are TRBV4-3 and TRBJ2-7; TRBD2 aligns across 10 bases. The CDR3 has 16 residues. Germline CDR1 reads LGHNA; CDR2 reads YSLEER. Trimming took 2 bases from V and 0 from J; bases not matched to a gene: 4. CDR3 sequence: CASSQLSGGSSYEQYF. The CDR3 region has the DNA TGCGCCAGCAGCCAACTTAGCGGGGGGAGCTCCTACGAGCAGTACTTC.